This T cell receptor (beta chain) was obtained from a study of T cells expressing NK-cell markers. No DNA is given; TCRdb re-called the 5' RACE reads and lists each CDR3 protein once. The table lists roughly 420,000 distinct CDR3 sequences. On this clonotype: Its cognate antigen is unknown.

The CDR3 covers 12 residues. The V gene's germline CDR1 is DFQATT and CDR2 SNEGSKA (reference sequence). Study conclusions and caveats: In several donors, dominant clonotypes made up about 25-60.1% of CD3+CD56-NKG2C+ cells.

The sequenced sample was blood T cells: a sorted CD56 or NKG2C T cell subset, CD4+ or CD8+ T cells, or bulk PBMC T cells (not recorded which). The sequence came from a woman between 18 and 70 years old in good health. The chain carries TRBV20-1 and TRBJ1-1. The CDR3 loop is CSANPTNTEAFF.